This TCR beta chain was identified in a study of OX40 agonist ivuxolimab in advanced cancers. V gave up 3 bases and J gave up 3 bases; unmatched junction bases: 3. Looked up from germline, CDR1 is SGHNT and CDR2 is YENEEA. This CDR3 spans 14 amino acids. Method: immunoSEQ multiplex PCR; TCRdb's copy keeps in-frame clones and lacks some. This sample has some 68,000 clones; around 90% occur once, and the top ten carry under 1.1%. Sample: CD4+ or CD8+ T cells sorted from blood, taken in a trial of the OX40 agonist ivuxolimab. This chain links TRBV11-3 with TRBJ2-3; 7 bases are a match to TRBD2. The TCR was taken from an adult with an advanced solid tumor such as melanoma, head and neck, liver or kidney cancer. The CDR3 spells CASSFGGTTDTQYF. CDR3 nucleotides: TGTGCCAGCAGCTTCGGGGGGACGACAGATACGCAGTATTTT.